The TCR beta chain described here comes from a study of blood T cell repertoires in COVID-19. The CDR3 spans 12 residues. V gave up 0 bases and J gave up 13 bases, with 7 bases separating them. CDR1 is SEHNR, CDR2 FQNEAQ, per germline (reference sequence). This clone was seen more than once but under ten times. The table came from immunoSEQ multiplex PCR; TCRdb's copy has only in-frame clones and leaves some out. The sample includes hundreds of thousands of clones, 70% to 90% of them seen just once. Seattle enrolled patients during active infection and tracked them longitudinally. The J gene is TRBJ1-6, the V gene TRBV7-9; a possible D gene is TRBD1 (5 bases). This TCR derives from a woman in her 70s with COVID-19, enrolled during active disease. Sequencing was performed on peripheral blood. CDR3 residues: CASSLAQGPLHF. The CDR3 bases are TGTGCCAGCAGCTTAGCTCAGGGCCCCCTCCACTTT.